This is a list of T cell receptor beta chains from one sample in a study of cytomegalovirus exposure and HLA in healthy donors. TCRdb's table, derived via immunoSEQ multiplex PCR, lists solely in-frame clones and lacks some. The table lists some 170,000 clones, 65% to 90% of them singletons, with 2% to 2.5% in the top ten. The source material was PBMCs. The receptor source for this set is a woman aged 18-35 years in good health and CMV-seronegative. Both conserved end residues are part of each CDR3. Each record gives: clone size, J gene, D gene, V gene, CDR3 protein, CDR3 DNA. A D gene is named only where the DNA matches it firmly. Size tells how often a clone was seen (once, few, many) or the class of an expanded clone, and some rows leave it out.

>-|TRBJ2-3|-|TRBV7-3
CASSRKGGQADTQYF
TGTGCCAGCAGCCGCAAGGGGGGGCAGGCAGATACGCAGTATTTT
>-|TRBJ2-1|-|TRBV30
CAQGLNEQFF
TGTGCACAGGGCCTCAATGAGCAGTTCTTC
>few|TRBJ2-1|-|TRBV7-6
CASSAATSSYNEQFF
TGTGCCAGCAGCGCGGCGACTAGTTCCTACAATGAGCAGTTCTTC
>-|TRBJ1-3|-|TRBV6-5
CASSLTVNSGNTIYF
TGTGCCAGCAGTCTGACAGTCAACTCTGGAAACACCATATATTTT
>-|TRBJ2-3|TRBD2|TRBV6-1
CASSEGEAGLTDTQYF
TGTGCCAGCAGTGAAGGGGAAGCGGGGCTCACAGATACGCAGTATTTT
>-|TRBJ2-1|-|TRBV7-2
CASSLAQVNEQFF
TGTGCCAGCAGCTTAGCACAGGTCAATGAGCAGTTCTTC
>-|TRBJ2-1|TRBD2|TRBV18
CASSRTLRGSSYNEQFF
TGTGCCAGCTCACGAACCCTCCGCGGGAGTTCATACAATGAGCAGTTCTTC
>-|TRBJ1-2|-|TRBV6-4
CASSDGQGYGYTF
TGTGCCAGCAGTGACGGGCAGGGCTATGGCTACACCTTC
>-|TRBJ2-7|-|TRBV29-1
CSVEIEAGEEYEQYF
TGCAGCGTTGAAATAGAAGCAGGGGAAGAATACGAGCAGTACTTC
>-|TRBJ2-1|-|TRBV5-8
CASSLSGSYNEQFF
TGTGCCAGCAGCCTAAGCGGCTCCTACAATGAGCAGTTCTTC
>-|TRBJ1-1|-|TRBV5-6
CASSLMWGPREAFF
TGTGCCAGCAGCTTGATGTGGGGGCCCCGTGAAGCTTTCTTT
>-|TRBJ1-1|-|TRBV6-5
CASSQIVDTEAFF
TGTGCCAGCAGCCAAATAGTAGACACTGAAGCTTTCTTT
>-|TRBJ1-2|TRBD1|TRBV20-1
CSARYQGASTF
TGCAGTGCTAGGTATCAGGGGGCGAGTACCTTC
>-|TRBJ2-6|-|TRBV6-5
CASQGISGANVLTF
TGTGCCTCACAGGGAATCTCTGGGGCCAACGTCCTGACTTTC
>-|TRBJ2-7|TRBD1|TRBV11-2
CASSFGSRGSSYEQYF
TGTGCCAGCAGCTTTGGAAGCAGGGGGAGCTCCTACGAGCAGTACTTC
>-|TRBJ1-2|TRBD1|TRBV5-5
CASGTGDGYGYTF
TGTGCCAGCGGGACAGGGGATGGCTATGGCTACACCTTC
>-|TRBJ1-5|TRBD1|TRBV9
CASSVQGVNQPQHF
TGTGCCAGCAGCGTACAGGGGGTGAATCAGCCCCAGCATTTT
>-|TRBJ2-2|TRBD2|TRBV4-3
CASSPIPFGRGETGELFF
TGCGCCAGCAGCCCGATACCCTTCGGGCGGGGGGAAACCGGGGAGCTGTTTTTT
>-|TRBJ1-4|TRBD1|TRBV5-1
CASSFPGQGFNEKLFF
TGCGCCAGCAGCTTTCCGGGACAGGGGTTTAATGAAAAACTGTTTTTT
>-|TRBJ1-5|-|TRBV27
CASAGGVNQPQHF
TGTGCCAGTGCCGGGGGGGTCAATCAGCCCCAGCATTTT
>-|TRBJ2-5|TRBD2|TRBV19
CASRDGGETQYF
TGTGCCAGTAGGGACGGGGGGGAGACCCAGTACTTC
>once|TRBJ2-4|TRBD2|TRBV29-1
CSVNGLAGTIQYF
TGCAGCGTTAATGGTCTAGCGGGGACCATTCAGTACTTC
>-|TRBJ2-3|-|TRBV10-3
CATLGGAFTDTQYF
TGTGCCACCCTAGGGGGGGCCTTCACAGATACGCAGTATTTT
>-|TRBJ2-2|TRBD1|TRBV5-6
CASSPDRQGTNTGELFF
TGTGCCAGCAGCCCGGACAGACAGGGAACGAACACCGGGGAGCTGTTTTTT
>-|TRBJ2-7|-|TRBV19
CASSASSQGEQYF
TGTGCCAGTAGTGCCTCTTCCCAGGGCGAGCAGTACTTC
>-|TRBJ2-3|-|TRBV27
CASSLQIVRDTQYF
TGTGCCAGCAGTTTACAGATCGTGAGGGATACGCAGTATTTT
>-|TRBJ1-1|-|TRBV27
CASSLGGATEAFF
TGTGCCAGCAGTTTGGGGGGGGCCACTGAAGCTTTCTTT
>-|TRBJ2-3|-|TRBV7-9
CASSPIPLKTDTQYF
TGTGCCAGCAGCCCTATCCCGCTTAAAACAGATACGCAGTATTTT
>-|TRBJ1-1|TRBD1|TRBV5-8
CASSLARGRAFF
TGTGCCAGCAGCTTGGCTAGGGGGCGAGCTTTCTTT
>-|TRBJ2-7|-|TRBV5-4
CASSTGLFSNEQYF
TGTGCCAGCAGCACCGGACTCTTTTCGAACGAGCAGTACTTC
>-|TRBJ2-2|TRBD1|TRBV7-9
CASSSRDRGFAGELFF
TGTGCCAGCAGCTCCCGGGACAGGGGGTTCGCCGGGGAGCTGTTTTTT
>-|TRBJ1-2|TRBD1|TRBV23-1
CASSHVIGPDRANYGYTF
TGCGCCAGCAGTCACGTCATAGGCCCCGACAGGGCTAACTATGGCTACACCTTC
>-|TRBJ2-7|-|TRBV4-1
CASSQVGGRGDEQYF
TGCGCCAGCAGCCAAGTGGGGGGACGAGGGGACGAGCAGTACTTC
>-|TRBJ1-1|-|TRBV27
CASSLGRRDTEAFF
TGTGCCAGCAGTTTGGGGCGACGGGACACTGAAGCTTTCTTT
>-|TRBJ1-2|TRBD1|TRBV28
CASSLSRRGRGGYTF
TGTGCCAGCAGTTTATCGCGCAGGGGGAGAGGTGGCTACACCTTC
>-|TRBJ2-7|-|TRBV1
CSKAADPREQYF
TGCAGCAAAGCAGCGGACCCTCGAGAGCAGTACTTC
>-|TRBJ1-1|-|TRBV27
CASSLGGGEAFF
TGTGCCAGCAGTTTGGGGGGGGGTGAAGCTTTCTTT
>few|TRBJ2-7|TRBD1|TRBV7-2
CASGRTGAYEQYF
TGTGCCAGCGGACGGACAGGGGCCTACGAGCAGTACTTC
>once|TRBJ2-5|-|TRBV29-1
CSVDGGIQETQYF
TGCAGCGTTGACGGGGGAATCCAAGAGACCCAGTACTTC
>few|TRBJ2-6|TRBD2|TRBV5-1
CASSSGTSGRSGANVLTF
TGCGCCAGCAGCTCGGGGACTAGCGGGCGCTCTGGGGCCAACGTCCTGACTTTC
>-|TRBJ2-7|-|TRBV19
CASSSTGSDEQYF
TGTGCCAGTAGCTCCACAGGGAGCGACGAGCAGTACTTC